What follows are 27 T cell receptor beta chains derived from one specimen sequenced in a study of blood T cells in healthy people across ages. Then a second PCR, running about 7 to 11 cycles, was carried out with a sample-barcoded 5' primer and a J-beta primer mix. TCRdb redid the calling of the 5' RACE reads with MiXCR, one entry per CDR3 protein. The sample has roughly 1,700,000 distinct CDR3 sequences, about 28% seen once. The specimen sequenced was blood. These receptors all come from a woman aged 30 to 39 in good health.

The V gene is TRBV6-1, the J gene TRBJ2-3, with 9 nucleotides matching TRBD2. Germline-derived CDR1 and CDR2 are MNHNS and SASEGT. With 6 bases clipped from V and 0 bases from J, the junction kept 10 bases outside the gene matches. The CDR3 has 17 residues. CDR3 region: CASRPRLAATSTDTQYF. In DNA, the CDR3 is TGTGCCAGCAGGCCGAGACTAGCGGCCACTAGCACAGATACGCAGTATTTT.

This clonotype was seen a few times. V usage is TRBV12-3 or TRBV12-4 and J usage is TRBJ2-1; D is ambiguous. The CDR3 covers 14 residues. Deletions cut 10 bases from V and 4 bases from J, with 17 bases between. The CDR3 nucleotides read TGTGCCACCTCCCCTGTTGGAGCTTACAATGAGCAGTTCTTC. Its protein product is CATSPVGAYNEQFF.

The V call is TRBV29-1, the J call TRBJ2-2; 8 nucleotides line up with TRBD1. J lost 7 bases, V lost 6 bases, and 10 bases had no gene match. The CDR3 contains 14 residues. Per the germline V gene, CDR1 is SQVTM and CDR2 is ANQGSEA. The CDR3 sequence is CSVLGTGMVGELFF. As DNA, the CDR3 is TGCAGCGTGTTGGGGACAGGAATGGTCGGGGAGCTGTTTTTT.

V usage is TRBV7-2 and J usage is TRBJ2-5, with 12 bases that match TRBD2. The CDR3 spans 16 residues. V trimming: 5 bases; J trimming: 4 bases; junction bases outside the gene matches: 8. Germline V gene data show CDR1 as SGHTA and CDR2 as FQGNSA. CDR3 DNA: TGTGCCAGCAGCCTAAGCCTAGCGGGGGGGTTAGAGACCCAGTACTTC. Protein product: CASSLSLAGGLETQYF.

This clonotype was seen a few times. This chain joins TRBV9 and TRBJ2-3, with a possible D match to TRBD1 (5 bases). Germline-derived CDR1 and CDR2 are SGDLS and YYNGEE. The V gene lost 1 base and the J gene lost 0 bases, with 9 bases spanning the gap. CDR3 length: 15 residues. The CDR3 region has the DNA TGTGCCAGCAGCGTACAGGGCTATAGCACAGATACGCAGTATTTT. It yields the protein CASSVQGYSTDTQYF.

The chain is built from TRBV12-3 or TRBV12-4 and TRBJ2-5; TRBD2 matches 13 bases. The CDR3 is made up of 17 amino acids. The V segment lost 5 bases and the J segment 1 base; nucleotides outside the gene matches: 7. The CDR3 loop reads CASSPRLAGGIQETQYF. CDR3 bases: TGTGCCAGCAGTCCCCGACTAGCGGGAGGTATCCAAGAGACCCAGTACTTC.

This clonotype was seen ten or more times. At one boundary the junction diverges from the germline segment, which might be a read error. This chain joins TRBV5-1 and TRBJ2-1; the match to TRBD2 covers 8 bases. The CDR3 consists of 16 residues. Germline assignment: CDR1 SGHRS and CDR2 YFSETQ. The CDR3 DNA sequence: TGTGCCAGCAGCTTGGCAGGTGGGACTAGCTACAATGAGCAGTTCTTC. The encoded protein is CASSLAGGTSYNEQFF.

This clonotype was found a few times. The chain employs TRBV5-1 and TRBJ2-5, with TRBD1 matching 9 bases. The germline gives CDR1 SGHRS, CDR2 YFSETQ. CDR3 size: 17 residues. Trimming at V came to 5 bases and at J to 5 bases, leaving 16 bases not matched to a gene. CDR3 residues: CASSSFPNRGQVETQYF. In DNA, the CDR3 is TGCGCCAGCAGTTCGTTCCCCAACAGGGGGCAGGTGGAGACCCAGTACTTC.

The V and J genes are TRBV7-2 and TRBJ2-3, with D hard to call. The CDR3 length is 14 residues. V was clipped by 6 bases and J by 0 bases, with 10 bases between them. CDR1 and CDR2 from the germline V gene are SGHTA and FQGNSA. The chain's CDR3 is CASRSDGSTDTQYF. The CDR3 nucleotides are TGTGCCAGCAGGTCCGACGGAAGCACAGATACGCAGTATTTT. Complete variable domain (other parts from reference TRBV7-2 and TRBJ2-3): GAGVSQSPSNKVTEKGKDVELRCDPISGHTALYWYRQSLGQGLEFLIYFQGNSAPDKSGLPSDRFSAERTGGSVSTLTIQRTQQEDSAVYLCASRSDGSTDTQYFGPGTRLTVL.

V gene TRBV5-6 combines with J gene TRBJ2-4; D unresolved. V lost 4 bases, J lost 13 bases, and 21 bases lay in between. Germline-derived CDR1 and CDR2 are SGHDT and YYEEEE. The length of the CDR3 is 14 residues. CDR3: CASSGIRRGNEQYF. For the CDR3, the DNA is TGTGCCAGCAGCGGGATACGCAGAGGCAATGAGCAGTACTTC.

This clonotype was picked up a small number of times. Possible read error: a much larger clone is one base away. This rearrangement joins TRBV7-2 to TRBJ2-1; D gene uncertain. Trimming took off 5 bases at V and 10 bases at J, with 15 bases between the two ends. CDR3 length: 13 amino acids. Per the germline V gene, CDR1 is SGHTA and CDR2 is FQGNSA. DNA of the CDR3: TGTGCCAGCAGCAATTGGGTTTCGGGCGAGCAGTTCTTC. Protein sequence: CASSNWVSGEQFF. The full variable domain, its missing parts supplied by reference TRBV7-2 and TRBJ2-1, is GAGVSQSPSNKVTEKGKDVELRCDPISGHTALYWYRQSLGQGLEFLIYFQGNSAPDKSGLPSDRFSAERTGGSVSTLTIQRTQQEDSAVYLCASSNWVSGEQFFGPGTRLTVL.

The chain uses TRBV6-5 and TRBJ2-1, with D possibly TRBD2 on 5 matching bases. Germline V CDR1 and CDR2: MNHEY, SVGAGI. Trimming took off 2 bases at V and 5 bases at J, with 10 bases between the two ends. The CDR3 totals 14 residues. This CDR3 reads CASSYSGEDNEQFF. The CDR3 DNA reads TGTGCCAGCAGTTACAGCGGAGAGGACAATGAGCAGTTCTTC.

This clonotype appeared many times. CDR3 coding DNA: TGCAGTGCCGAGCGGGGGGGTGTTTATGAGCAGTTCTTC. The encoded protein is CSAERGGVYEQFF. The chain is built from TRBV20-1 and TRBJ2-1, with TRBD2 matching over 10 bases. Germline loops: CDR1 DFQATT, CDR2 SNEGSKA (reference sequence). V shed 6 bases and J 8 bases; nucleotides not matched to a gene: 7. The CDR3 extends over 13 amino acids.

V is TRBV7-2 and J is TRBJ2-7, with D possibly being TRBD2 (7 bases). Germline CDR1 reads SGHTA; CDR2 reads FQGNSA. The CDR3 has 18 residues. V was cut by 5 bases and J by 10 bases, with 33 bases left in between. The CDR3 loop reads CASSPIGGGGTGGLSQYF. Here the CDR3 DNA reads TGTGCCAGCAGCCCGATTGGGGGAGGGGGAACCGGAGGCTTGTCCCAGTACTTC. The variable domain in full, completed from reference TRBV7-2 and TRBJ2-7, reads GAGVSQSPSNKVTEKGKDVELRCDPISGHTALYWYRQSLGQGLEFLIYFQGNSAPDKSGLPSDRFSAERTGGSVSTLTIQRTQQEDSAVYLCASSPIGGGGTGGLSQYFGPGTRLTVT.

This clonotype was seen more than once but under ten times. A read error may explain this, as a much larger clone is one base away. A read error is likely, as this CDR3 ends without the conserved phenylalanine or tryptophan. The chain links TRBV29-1 to TRBJ2-6; no definite D call. Trimming cost V 7 bases and J 0 bases, with 4 bases left between them. CDR1 and CDR2 (germline): SQVTM, ANQGSEA. The CDR3 is made up of 12 amino acids. The CDR3 reads CSAFSGANVLTC. CDR3 coding DNA: TGCAGCGCGTTCTCTGGGGCCAACGTCCTGACTTGC.

This clonotype was seen many times. The chain employs TRBV12-3 or TRBV12-4 and TRBJ2-5, with TRBD1 matching 8 bases. Trimming at V came to 6 bases and at J to 2 bases, leaving 8 bases not matched to a gene. The CDR3 is 15 amino acids. CDR3 amino acids: CASSSGQGPQETQYF. CDR3 coding DNA: TGTGCCAGCAGCTCTGGACAGGGCCCTCAAGAGACCCAGTACTTC.

A remark on this clonotype: Germline and junction disagree at one end, which may indicate a read error. The chain couples TRBV12-3 or TRBV12-4 to TRBJ2-1; D is unresolved. The CDR3 runs 15 residues. The CDR3 region is CAGSLTARSYNEQFF. Here the CDR3 DNA reads TGTGCCGGCAGCCTAACGGCTAGATCCTACAATGAGCAGTTCTTC.

The V and J genes are TRBV6-2 or TRBV6-3 and TRBJ1-1; D not certain. The CDR3 sequence is 15 residues long. The V end was cut by 8 bases, the J end by 4 bases, with 20 bases between. CDR1 and CDR2 from the germline V gene are MNHEY and SVGEGT. The CDR3 loop reads CASARRLGNGTEAFF. The CDR3 DNA sequence: TGTGCCAGCGCTCGAAGACTGGGGAATGGCACTGAAGCTTTCTTT.

The chain combines TRBV27 with TRBJ2-1; no firm D call. The J call could be wrong; TRBJ2-7 is a better fit for the DNA end. The CDR3 runs 14 residues. Germline CDR1 MNHEY, CDR2 SMNVEV (reference sequence). The CDR3 spells CASSFGRPENEQYF. The CDR3, as DNA: TGTGCCAGCAGTTTCGGACGACCGGAGAATGAGCAGTACTTC.

There are a few counts of this clonotype. The V gene is TRBV28, the J gene TRBJ1-6; D gene ambiguous. The CDR3 is 14 residues long. Germline CDR1 reads MDHEN; CDR2 reads SYDVKM. Trimming pared 4 bases from V and 7 bases from J, leaving 11 bases between. In DNA form, the CDR3 reads TGTGCCAGCAGTTACTGGACGGAGAATTCACCCCTCCACTTT. This encodes CASSYWTENSPLHF.

This clonotype was recorded a few times. This rearrangement joins TRBV9 to TRBJ2-1; D is possibly TRBD2 (6 bases). The DNA matches TRBJ2-7 better at its end, which makes the J call doubtful. Per germline, CDR1 SGDLS and CDR2 YYNGEE. The CDR3 contains 15 residues. CDR3 coding DNA: TGTGCCAGCAGCCCTCGGGAGCCGACCTACAATGAGCAGTACTTC. It is translated as CASSPREPTYNEQYF.

As for this clonotype: An end of the junction differs from the germline gene, which may be a read error. The chain couples TRBV5-1 to TRBJ2-5; possibly TRBD2 for D (6 bases). Germline assignment: CDR1 SGHRS and CDR2 YFSETQ. The length of the CDR3 is 13 residues. CDR3 region: CTSSFDWTGEQYF. The CDR3 bases are TGCACCAGCAGCTTTGACTGGACGGGGGAGCAGTACTTC.

This clonotype was picked up many times. At one end the junction does not follow the germline gene, possibly because of a read error. The gene calls are TRBV5-1 and TRBJ2-5; D unresolved. The CDR3 is 13 amino acids. In germline, CDR1 is SGHRS, CDR2 YFSETQ. The CDR3 sequence: CASSLDNQETQYF. CDR3 sequence (DNA): TGTGCCAGCAGCTTGGATAACCAAGAGACCCAGTACTTC.

In this sample, this clonotype turned up a few times. The chain has TRBV12-5 and TRBJ1-1; D gene unclear. V shed 5 bases and J shed 8 bases, with 15 bases lying between them. Germline lookup yields CDR1 LGHNT and CDR2 FRNRAP. This CDR3 spans 13 amino acids. The CDR3 reads CASGRSTYMEAFF. The CDR3 DNA is TGTGCTAGTGGTCGTTCGACCTACATGGAAGCTTTCTTT.

The chain joins TRBV20-1 to TRBJ1-5; 11 nucleotides align to TRBD1. CDR1 is DFQATT, CDR2 SNEGSKA, per germline (reference sequence). This CDR3 has 14 residues. V lost 5 bases to trimming and J lost 2 bases; unmatched junction nucleotides: 2. Here the CDR3 reads CSARGQGGNQPQHF. As DNA, the CDR3 is TGCAGTGCTCGGGGACAGGGGGGCAATCAGCCCCAGCATTTT.

Comment on this clonotype: A much bigger clone sits one base away, suggesting this may be a read error. The chain recombines TRBV29-1 with TRBJ2-1; TRBD1 matches 7 bases. The CDR3 spans 16 residues. Germline CDR1 SQVTM, CDR2 ANQGSEA. The CDR3 DNA reads TGCAGCGTTGAAGATCGAGGGGGCCCACGTTACAATGGGCAGTTCTTC. Translating it yields CSVEDRGGPRYNGQFF.

This clonotype was seen repeatedly, ten times or more. The genes are TRBV12-3 or TRBV12-4 and TRBJ2-7; D gene unclear. The CDR3 loop spans 15 amino acids. Trimming removed 6 bases at V and 2 bases at J, with 17 bases between. The CDR3 DNA reads TGTGCCAGCAGCCCCTACACGGACGGAGCCTACGAGCAGTACTTC. Amino acid sequence: CASSPYTDGAYEQYF.